The sequence of this TCR beta chain was determined in a study of OX40 agonist ivuxolimab in advanced cancers. For the study at large: Ivuxolimab, an antibody that agonizes OX40 (CD134), was administered to the patients. Each dose-escalation patient presented with hepatocellular carcinoma, melanoma, renal cell or head and neck cancer.

Points on this clone: The antigen is unknown. The sample holds other DNA sequences that translate to the same CDR3.

Libraries were prepared by immunoSEQ multiplex PCR; TCRdb keeps only in-frame clonotypes and omits some of them. The table shows over 25,000 clones, with over 60% occurring only once. The CDR3 runs to 16 residues. In germline, CDR1 is SGHRS, CDR2 YFSETQ. The ends lost 2 bases at V and 1 base at J; junction bases unmatched: 6. Study results and caveats: More expanded clones were found, on average, in CD8+ than in CD4+ T cells. Normalized expansion of T-cell clones was also low for some nonresponders.

This specimen was CD4+ or CD8+ T cells sorted from blood, taken in a trial of the OX40 agonist ivuxolimab. The rearrangement links TRBV5-1 to TRBJ1-1; 9 bases fit TRBD1. This TCR was recovered from an adult with an advanced solid tumor such as melanoma, head and neck, liver or kidney cancer. The CDR3 DNA follows: TGCGCCAGCAGCTTAACAGGGGGCTCATCGAACACTGAAGCTTTCTTT. Encoded protein: CASSLTGGSSNTEAFF.